Listed below are T cell receptor beta chains from one sample, sequenced in a study of T cells in Graves' hyperthyroidism and ophthalmopathy. TCRdb reprocessed the multiplex PCR reads via MiXCR and lists one record per CDR3 protein. The repertoire holds tens of thousands of distinct CDR3 sequences, with approximately 52% as singletons. Sequencing was done on a sample of blood. The receptors were gathered from a man aged 40-55 years with Graves' ophthalmopathy. The CDR3 runs from the conserved cysteine through the conserved F or W. The D gene is left open where the match is weak. A row's size may be missing; if present it is once, few, many or a size class.

D	V	J	size	DNA	CDR3
TRBD1	TRBV20-1	TRBJ1-2	NA	TGCAGTGCTATAGGATTTGCAGGGGGTTTCACCTTC	CSAIGFAGGFTF
NA	TRBV5-4	TRBJ2-6	many	TGTGCCAGCAGCTCGAGACAGTTATCTGGGGCCAACGTCCTGACTTTC	CASSSRQLSGANVLTF
NA	TRBV28	TRBJ2-3	many	TGTGCCAGCGGCCCCTCCATGCGGTCAAAGTATTTT	CASGPSMRSKYF
TRBD2	TRBV4-2	TRBJ2-2	many	TGTGCCAGCAGCCAAGACAGGGAGGGTTTCACCGGGGAGCTGTTTTTT	CASSQDREGFTGELFF
TRBD2	TRBV19	TRBJ2-5	NA	TGTGCCAGTAAAAAGTCGGGGGGGCCAGAGACCCAGTACTTC	CASKKSGGPETQYF
NA	TRBV2	TRBJ1-3	few	TGTGCTAGCAGTGAAGCCATCGCCTTCTCTGGAAACACCATATATTTT	CASSEAIAFSGNTIYF
NA	TRBV15	TRBJ1-2	medium-sized	TGTGCCACCAGCAGAGATCATGCAGGCCGGGATGGGGGCTACACCTTC	CATSRDHAGRDGGYTF
TRBD1	TRBV20-1	TRBJ1-2	NA	TGCAGTGCGGGGACAGGGGCCTATGGCTACACCTTC	CSAGTGAYGYTF
NA	TRBV5-1	TRBJ2-3	many	TGCGCCAGCAGCTTGCTAACGACTCAGGGGACAGATACGCAGTATTTT	CASSLLTTQGTDTQYF
NA	TRBV27	TRBJ1-1	NA	TGTGCCAGCAGTTTAGATCCTCCGGGTATCAACACTGAAGCTTGCTTT	CASSLDPPGINTEACF
TRBD2	TRBV7-6	TRBJ2-5	NA	TGTGCCAGCAGCCCGGGACTAGAAAGAGAGACCCAGTACTTC	CASSPGLERETQYF
NA	TRBV6-2/TRBV6-3	TRBJ2-5	NA	TGTGCCAGCAGATCAGACAGGGGAGGGGAGACCCAGTACTTC	CASRSDRGGETQYF
NA	TRBV20-1	TRBJ2-7	medium-sized	TGCAGTGCCGCGGCCTACGAGCAGTACTTC	CSAAAYEQYF
NA	TRBV10-1	TRBJ2-7	NA	TGCGCCAGCCAAGAGAGCGCTAGCTCCTACGAGCAGTACTTC	CASQESASSYEQYF
NA	TRBV20-1	TRBJ2-3	NA	TGCAGTGCTAGCAGGGACTTTAGGAGGGAACACACAGATACGCAGTATTTT	CSASRDFRREHTDTQYF
NA	TRBV2	TRBJ2-2	many	TGTGCCAGCAGTGAGGAGAACACCGGGGAGCTGTTTTTT	CASSEENTGELFF
NA	TRBV20-1	TRBJ2-3	many	TGCAGTGCTAGAGCATCGAGCACAGATACGCAGTATTTT	CSARASSTDTQYF
NA	TRBV20-1	TRBJ1-2	medium-sized	TGCAGTGCTAGAACTTTAGGCGGCTACACCTTC	CSARTLGGYTF
TRBD1	TRBV2	TRBJ1-1	NA	TGTGCCAGCAGTGGGACAGGGATAGCTTTCTTT	CASSGTGIAFF
NA	TRBV20-1	TRBJ1-6	many	TGCAGTGCTCCCCCCCGGGGGTTCAGGTCACCCCTCCACTTT	CSAPPRGFRSPLHF
NA	TRBV7-2	TRBJ2-2	NA	TGTGCCAGCAGCTTAGGCGCCAGGTCCAGCTCTGGAAACACCGGGGAGCTGTTTTTT	CASSLGARSSSGNTGELFF
NA	TRBV2	TRBJ2-5	once	TGTGCCAGCAGTGACTCAGAGTTAGAGACCCAGTACTTC	CASSDSELETQYF
NA	TRBV2	TRBJ1-4	medium-sized	TGTGCCAGCAGTGAAAGCGGTGCAACTAATGAAAAACTGTTTTTT	CASSESGATNEKLFF